The 30 T cell receptor beta chains below were found in one sample sequenced in a study of OX40 agonist ivuxolimab in advanced cancers. Clones were read by immunoSEQ multiplex PCR, and TCRdb kept only the in-frame ones, dropping some. The sample lists tens of thousands of clones, approximately 84% seen once, with over 25% in the top ten. The sample here was CD4+ or CD8+ T cells sorted from blood, taken in a trial of the OX40 agonist ivuxolimab. These receptors came from an adult with an advanced solid tumor such as melanoma, head and neck, liver or kidney cancer.

The chain is built from TRBV13 and TRBJ2-2; the D gene could be TRBD1 or TRBD2 (5 bases each). The germline V gene encodes CDR1 PRHDT and CDR2 FYEKMQ (reference sequence). The CDR3 loop spans 14 amino acids. V was pared by 5 bases and J by 3 bases, with 10 bases between. CDR3 residues: CASSPRGDTGELFF. As DNA, the CDR3 is TGTGCCAGCAGCCCACGGGGCGACACCGGGGAGCTGTTTTTT.

The CDR3 loop reads CASSSSTSGTQYF. The CDR3 bases are TGTGCCAGCAGTTCCTCCACTAGCGGTACGCAGTATTTT. The chain uses TRBV6-5 and TRBJ2-3; TRBD2 agrees at 8 bases. Trimming removed 4 bases from V and 8 bases from J; junction bases left unmatched: 5. The germline CDR1 and CDR2 sequences are MNHEY and SVGAGI. This CDR3 region has 13 residues.

This chain uses TRBV7-9 with TRBJ2-7; TRBD1 agrees at 8 bases. V was clipped by 1 base and J by 7 bases; unmatched bases: 9. Germline V CDR1 and CDR2: SEHNR, FQNEAQ (reference sequence). This CDR3 comprises 15 residues. This CDR3 reads CASSLVSQGAREQYF. The DNA for the CDR3 is TGTGCCAGCAGCTTAGTCTCGCAGGGGGCACGGGAGCAGTACTTC.

This clone came up a few times. This chain uses TRBV30 with TRBJ2-3, with TRBD1 matching over 8 bases. The trim removed 7 bases at V and 4 bases at J, leaving 1 base unmatched. CDR3 length: 11 residues. CDR1 GTSNPN and CDR2 SVGIG come from the germline V gene (reference sequence). Written as DNA, the CDR3 is TGTGCCTTACAGGGGGCAGATACGCAGTATTTT. Translation: CALQGADTQYF.

The DNA of the CDR3 is TGCGCCAGCAGGACAGGGGATACGCAGTATTTT. As protein: CASRTGDTQYF. The V and J genes are TRBV10-1 and TRBJ2-3; TRBD1 agrees at 7 bases. Germline values: CDR1 WNHNN, CDR2 SYGVQD (reference sequence). There are 11 residues in the CDR3. Unmatched junction bases numbered 0, after V lost 6 bases and J lost 6 bases.

The chain uses TRBV5-5 and TRBJ1-1, with D perhaps TRBD1 (5 bases). The germline gives CDR1 SGHKS, CDR2 YYEKEE (reference sequence). This CDR3 spans 13 amino acids. V was pared by 2 bases and J by 5 bases, with 10 bases between. The CDR3 nucleotides read TGTGCCAGCAGCTTCGGGGGGTGGACTGAAGCTTTCTTT. Protein: CASSFGGWTEAFF.

V usage is TRBV7-3 and J usage is TRBJ2-7; perhaps TRBD2 as D (6 bases). CDR1 and CDR2 from the germline V gene are SGHTA and FQGTGA. This CDR3 has 13 residues. The V gene lost 6 bases and the J gene lost 4 bases, with 13 bases spanning the gap. The CDR3 DNA sequence: TGTGCCAGCAGTCCACGGGAGTCGTACGAGCAGTACTTC. Translation gives CASSPRESYEQYF. Together with reference TRBV7-3 and TRBJ2-7, the CDR3 gives the full variable domain: GAGVSQTPSNKVTEKGKYVELRCDPISGHTALYWYRQSLGQGPEFLIYFQGTGAADDSGLPNDRFFAVRPEGSVSTLKIQRTERGDSAVYLCASSPRESYEQYFGPGTRLTVT.

The chain carries TRBV5-1 and TRBJ1-2; TRBD1 might be the D (5 bases). V lost 5 bases to trimming and J lost 2 bases, with 10 bases between them. The V gene's germline CDR1 is SGHRS and CDR2 YFSETQ. The CDR3 is 13 residues long. For the CDR3, the DNA is TGCGCCAGCAGACAGGACGGGAACTATGGCTACACCTTC. It codes for CASRQDGNYGYTF.

This clone came up once. This chain joins TRBV19 and TRBJ1-4; 9 nucleotides match TRBD1. V shed 6 bases, J shed 4 bases, and the junction held 9 bases outside the gene matches. The CDR3 consists of 16 residues. Germline-derived CDR1 and CDR2 are LNHDA and SQIVND (reference sequence). DNA of the CDR3: TGTGCCAGTAGCCCAGACAGGGGGGAGGTTAATGAAAAACTGTTTTTT. The encoded protein is CASSPDRGEVNEKLFF.

CDR3 residues: CASSLELGTEAFF. The DNA for the CDR3 is TGTGCCAGCAGCTTGGAGTTGGGTACTGAAGCTTTCTTT. V and J are TRBV5-4 and TRBJ1-1; unclear D gene. CDR3 length equals 13 residues. Germline CDR1 SGHNT, CDR2 YYREEE (reference sequence). V was cut by 0 bases and J by 5 bases, with 8 bases left in between.

The chain couples TRBV6-1 to TRBJ1-3; D is uncertain. This CDR3 has 15 residues. Trimming pared 0 bases from V and 0 bases from J, leaving 6 bases between. Germline V gives CDR1 MNHNS, CDR2 SASEGT. Here the CDR3 reads CASSEAPGSGNTIYF. The CDR3 nucleotides are TGTGCCAGCAGTGAAGCGCCCGGCTCTGGAAACACCATATATTTT.

The CDR3 protein is CASSYSPGNQPQHF. In DNA form, the CDR3 reads TGTGCCAGCAGTTACTCGCCAGGCAATCAGCCCCAGCATTTT. The V call is TRBV6-5, the J call TRBJ1-5; unclear D gene. This CDR3 has 14 amino acids. From germline, CDR1 is MNHEY and CDR2 SVGAGI. Trimming took off 0 bases at V and 2 bases at J, with 5 bases between the two ends.

This clone has just a few counts. The chain recombines TRBV5-1 with TRBJ2-1; D is ambiguous. CDR3 size: 13 residues. Trimming cost V 0 bases and J 8 bases, with 9 bases left between them. CDR1 and CDR2 from the germline V gene are SGHRS and YFSETQ. CDR3 protein: CASSLETNHEQFF. In DNA form, the CDR3 reads TGCGCCAGCAGCTTGGAGACCAATCATGAGCAGTTCTTC.

V gene TRBV4-1 combines with J gene TRBJ2-7; TRBD1 is a possible D gene (6 bases). There are 15 residues in the CDR3. The germline V gene has CDR1 MGHRA and CDR2 YSYEKL. V shed 4 bases and J shed 2 bases, with 15 bases lying between them. The CDR3 spells CASSLTGTGTYEQYF. CDR3 DNA: TGCGCCAGCAGCCTCACGGGCACAGGGACCTACGAGCAGTACTTC.

This clone was recorded a few times. The J gene is TRBJ2-7, the V gene TRBV30; D unclear. Germline CDR1 reads GTSNPN; CDR2 reads SVGIG (reference sequence). V gave up 1 base and J gave up 3 bases, with 7 bases separating them. This CDR3 contains 12 residues. The CDR3 reads CAWSDPRYEQYF. The CDR3, as DNA: TGTGCCTGGAGTGATCCGCGCTACGAGCAGTACTTC.

The chain links TRBV5-6 to TRBJ2-7, with 10 bases matching TRBD1. There are 14 residues in the CDR3. After removal of 5 bases from V and 6 bases from J, the junction contained 8 bases not matched to a gene. The V gene's germline CDR1 is SGHDT and CDR2 YYEEEE. This CDR3 reads CASRPAGTGVEQYF. For the CDR3, the DNA is TGTGCCAGCAGACCGGCCGGGACAGGGGTCGAGCAGTACTTC.

V gene TRBV29-1 combines with J gene TRBJ1-2, with TRBD1 identical over 11 bases. The CDR3 spans 12 residues. Germline loops: CDR1 SQVTM, CDR2 ANQGSEA. Losses at the gene ends were 8 bases for V and 8 bases for J; bases not matched to a gene: 7. The CDR3 region has the DNA TGCAGCATCGGGACAGGGGGGGGAGGCTACACCTTC. Translation gives CSIGTGGGGYTF.

This chain links TRBV20-1 with TRBJ1-2; TRBD1 is a possible D gene (5 bases). Trimming left V 5 bases short and J 4 bases short, with 8 bases between. The germline V gene has CDR1 DFQATT and CDR2 SNEGSKA (reference sequence). There are 11 residues in the CDR3. CDR3 sequence reads: CSARDAYGYTF. CDR3 nucleotide sequence: TGCAGTGCTCGGGACGCCTATGGCTACACCTTC.

V and J are TRBV28 and TRBJ2-2, with TRBD2 matching over 7 bases. After removal of 5 bases from V and 4 bases from J, the junction contained 16 bases not matched to a gene. CDR3 size: 18 residues. The V gene's germline CDR1 is MDHEN and CDR2 SYDVKM. CDR3 nucleotide sequence: TGTGCCAGCAGTCCCCCCCTGGTGAGCGGGGTGGGCACCGGGGAGCTGTTTTTT. Translation gives CASSPPLVSGVGTGELFF.

The chain joins TRBV4-3 to TRBJ1-3; D gene uncertain. The CDR3 totals 17 residues. Trimming removed 4 bases at V and 0 bases at J, with 16 bases between. Germline-derived CDR1 and CDR2 are LGHNA and YSLEER. For the CDR3, the DNA is TGCGCCAGCAGCCCATCGACGGGAAGAATCTCTGGAAACACCATATATTTT. As protein: CASSPSTGRISGNTIYF.

The CDR3 DNA sequence: TGTGCCAGCAGCCCGTTAGAAGTGGATCCCTACAATGAGCAGTTCTTC. Amino acid sequence: CASSPLEVDPYNEQFF. The V gene is TRBV11-3, the J gene TRBJ2-1; D is unresolved. CDR1 SGHNT and CDR2 YENEEA come from the germline V gene. The CDR3 is 16 amino acids. Trimming took off 5 bases at V and 2 bases at J, with 16 bases between the two ends.

This chain joins TRBV6-1 and TRBJ2-5, with D perhaps matching TRBD2 (5 bases). Near its end, the DNA agrees better with TRBJ2-7, so the J call may be wrong. Per germline, CDR1 MNHNS and CDR2 SASEGT. CDR3 size: 12 residues. The CDR3 bases are TGTGCCAGCTTTACGGGGACCTACGAGCAGTACTTC. The encoded protein is CASFTGTYEQYF.

This clone was recorded once. This chain connects TRBV19 to TRBJ2-7; no reliable D call. Per the germline V gene, CDR1 is LNHDA and CDR2 is SQIVND (reference sequence). Between the trimmed V and J ends, which lost 7 bases and 6 bases, there was a span of 19 bases. This CDR3 is 14 amino acids long. The CDR3 sequence: CASTPRLETGEQYF. For the CDR3, the DNA is TGTGCCAGTACCCCGAGACTGGAAACCGGCGAGCAGTACTTC.

The CDR3 DNA reads as TGTGCCAGCAAAAAACTAGCTGGAGGCCCAGATACGCAGTATTTT. This sequence encodes CASKKLAGGPDTQYF. J is TRBJ2-3 and V is TRBV28, with D tentatively TRBD2 (6 bases). This CDR3 has 15 amino acids. V was cut by 7 bases and J by 4 bases, with 18 bases left in between. Germline CDR1 and CDR2: MDHEN and SYDVKM.

This clone is medium-sized by share. CDR3 in amino acids: CASSLWTLYSNQPQHF. In DNA, the CDR3 is TGTGCCAGCAGCTTATGGACCCTATATAGCAATCAGCCCCAGCATTTT. This chain connects TRBV7-8 to TRBJ1-5, with D unresolved. The germline gives CDR1 SGHVS, CDR2 FQNEAQ. There are 16 residues in the CDR3. V lost 2 bases and J 0 bases, leaving 11 bases between the germline ends.

The count of this clone is one. This chain uses TRBV6-1 with TRBJ2-5; no reliable D call. The CDR3 totals 12 residues. The V end lost 2 bases, the J end lost 5 bases, and 6 bases lay between the germline ends. The germline V gene has CDR1 MNHNS and CDR2 SASEGT. The CDR3 protein is CASSEFLETQYF. The CDR3 coding sequence is TGTGCCAGCAGTGAATTCTTGGAGACCCAGTACTTC.

V is TRBV15 and J is TRBJ1-2; 8 bases map to TRBD1. CDR3 length equals 15 residues. Germline trimming cut 0 bases from V and 4 bases from J; bases unmatched to any gene: 4. The germline V gene encodes CDR1 LNHNV and CDR2 YYDKDF (reference sequence). CDR3 sequence (DNA): TGTGCCACCAGCAGAGACAGGGGGCTTAGCTATGGCTACACCTTC. Translated, it gives CATSRDRGLSYGYTF. The full variable domain, in which reference TRBV15 and TRBJ1-2 provide the parts outside the CDR3, is DAMVIQNPRYQVTQFGKPVTLSCSQTLNHNVMYWYQQKSSQAPKLLFHYYDKDFNNEADTPDNFQSRRPNTSFCFLDIRSPGLGDTAMYLCATSRDRGLSYGYTFGSGTRLTVV.

The CDR3 coding sequence is TGCGCCAGCAGTGGTCCTAGCCGATTCGGGTACGAGCAGTACTTC. Translating it yields CASSGPSRFGYEQYF. The gene calls are TRBV10-2 and TRBJ2-7; D is perhaps TRBD2 (5 bases). Per germline, CDR1 WSHSY and CDR2 SAAADI. The CDR3 has 15 amino acids. Trimming left V 4 bases short and J 4 bases short, with 17 bases between.

The V call is TRBV6-5, the J call TRBJ2-5, with D maybe TRBD2 (5 bases). Near its end, the DNA agrees better with TRBJ2-7, so the J call may be wrong. Germline-derived CDR1 and CDR2 are MNHEY and SVGAGI. The CDR3 loop spans 11 amino acids. CDR3 bases: TGTGCCAGCAGTTCCAGCGGCGAGCAGTACTTC. Encoded protein: CASSSSGEQYF.

CDR3 coding DNA: TGCAGCGTTGTCGAGTCTAGCGGGAGGAATGAGCAGTTCTTC. This translates into CSVVESSGRNEQFF. The chain joins TRBV29-1 to TRBJ2-1, with 11 bases fitting TRBD2. The germline gives CDR1 SQVTM, CDR2 ANQGSEA. The CDR3 is 14 amino acids. J was trimmed by 7 bases and V by 4 bases; bases with no gene match: 6.